This T cell receptor beta chain was recorded in a study of graft-versus-host responses after intestinal transplantation. About the study: Recipients received multivisceral, liver-intestinal, or isolated intestinal transplants. Recipients uniformly received anti-thymocyte globulin induction, followed by tacrolimus and steroids for approximately 3 years. Study conclusions and caveats: Early post-transplant falls in HvG clones accompanied the peak levels of circulating GvH clones.

Sequencing used immunoSEQ multiplex PCR; TCRdb keeps in-frame clones, though not all of them. The sample contains more than 20,000 clones, roughly nine tenths of which appear only once. On this clone itself: Its antigen remains unidentified.

CDR3 length: 18 amino acids. CDR1 and CDR2 from the germline V gene are SGDLS and YYNGEE. The ends lost 0 bases at V and 0 bases at J; junction bases unmatched: 6. The clonotype originates from a human patient who received an intestinal transplant, so some T cells may come from the graft donor. This sample comprised PBMCs, obtained more than 64 days after intestinal transplantation. This chain connects TRBV9 to TRBJ2-6, with TRBD1 identical over 7 bases. In DNA form, the CDR3 reads TGTGCCAGCAGCGTAGCGGGACAGTCATTCTCTGGGGCCAACGTCCTGACTTTC. It codes for CASSVAGQSFSGANVLTF.